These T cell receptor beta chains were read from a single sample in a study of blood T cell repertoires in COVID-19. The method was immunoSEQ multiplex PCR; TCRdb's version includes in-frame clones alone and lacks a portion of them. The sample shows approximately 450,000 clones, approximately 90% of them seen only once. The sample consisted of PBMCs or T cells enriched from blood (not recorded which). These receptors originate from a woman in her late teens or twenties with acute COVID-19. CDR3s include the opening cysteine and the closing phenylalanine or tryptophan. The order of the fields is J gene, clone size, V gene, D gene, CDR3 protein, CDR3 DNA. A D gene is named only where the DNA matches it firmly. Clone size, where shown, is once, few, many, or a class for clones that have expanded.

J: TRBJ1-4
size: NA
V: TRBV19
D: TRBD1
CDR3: CASSPRTGSSEKLFF
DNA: TGTGCCAGTAGTCCGCGGACAGGGTCTTCTGAAAAACTGTTTTTT

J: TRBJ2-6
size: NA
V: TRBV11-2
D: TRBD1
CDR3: CASSSGQGIPSGANVLTF
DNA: TGTGCCAGCAGCTCGGGACAGGGAATCCCCTCTGGGGCCAACGTCCTGACTTTC

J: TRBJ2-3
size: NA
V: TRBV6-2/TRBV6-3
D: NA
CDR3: CASSYDGSLSNTQYF
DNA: TGTGCCAGCAGTTACGATGGCAGTCTCTCAAATACGCAGTATTTT

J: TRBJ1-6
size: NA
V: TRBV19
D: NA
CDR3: CASSAGTSYNSPLHF
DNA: TGTGCCAGTAGTGCGGGGACCTCCTATAATTCACCCCTCCACTTT

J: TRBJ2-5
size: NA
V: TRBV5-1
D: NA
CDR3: CASSLELRGWETQYF
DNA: TGCGCCAGCAGCTTGGAGTTGCGGGGTTGGGAGACCCAGTACTTC

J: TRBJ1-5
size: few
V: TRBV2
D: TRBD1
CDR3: CASRRDRGDNQPQHF
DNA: TGTGCCAGCAGGCGGGACAGGGGAGACAATCAGCCCCAGCATTTT

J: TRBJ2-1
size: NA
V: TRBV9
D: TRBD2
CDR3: CASSERERTYNEQFF
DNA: TGTGCCAGCAGCGAGCGGGAGAGGACCTACAATGAGCAGTTCTTC

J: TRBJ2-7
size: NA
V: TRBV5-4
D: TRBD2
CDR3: CAIRGGGEQYF
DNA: TGTGCCATTCGGGGCGGGGGCGAGCAGTACTTC

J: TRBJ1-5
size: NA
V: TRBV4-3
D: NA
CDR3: CASSQDLEGVRQPQHF
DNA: TGCGCCAGCAGCCAAGATCTTGAGGGGGTACGACAGCCCCAGCATTTT

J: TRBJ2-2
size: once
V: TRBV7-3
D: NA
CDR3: CASSLMSRGVAGELFF
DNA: TGTGCCAGCAGCTTAATGTCCCGGGGAGTCGCCGGGGAGCTGTTTTTT

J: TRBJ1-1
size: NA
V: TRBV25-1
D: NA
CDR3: CASSAGSRAEAFF
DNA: TGTGCCAGCAGTGCAGGGTCTCGGGCTGAAGCTTTCTTT

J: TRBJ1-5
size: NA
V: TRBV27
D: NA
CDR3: CASSTGNSNQPQHF
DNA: TGTGCCAGCAGTACCGGGAACAGCAATCAGCCCCAGCATTTT

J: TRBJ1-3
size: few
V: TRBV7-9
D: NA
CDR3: CASVQGSGNTIYF
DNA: TGTGCCAGCGTACAGGGCTCTGGAAACACCATATATTTT

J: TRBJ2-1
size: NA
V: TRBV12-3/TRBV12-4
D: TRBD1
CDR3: CASSRRQGQFF
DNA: TGTGCCAGCAGTCGGAGACAGGGCCAGTTCTTC

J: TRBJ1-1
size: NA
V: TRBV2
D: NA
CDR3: CASSRDFLGGAFF
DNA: TGTGCCAGCAGCCGGGACTTTCTGGGGGGAGCTTTCTTT

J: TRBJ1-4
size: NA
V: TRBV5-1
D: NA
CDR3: CASSRQAGTDEKLFF
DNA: TGCGCCAGCAGCCGACAGGCCGGGACGGATGAAAAACTGTTTTTT

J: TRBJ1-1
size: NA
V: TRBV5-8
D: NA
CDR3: CASSHRDTEAFF
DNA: TGTGCCAGCAGCCATAGAGACACTGAAGCTTTCTTT

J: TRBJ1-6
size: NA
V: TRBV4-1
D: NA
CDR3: CASSQEWRTNNSPLHF
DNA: TGCGCCAGCAGCCAAGAATGGCGGACAAATAATTCACCCCTCCACTTT

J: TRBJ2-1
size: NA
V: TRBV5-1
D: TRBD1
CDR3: CASSHGTGGAFRREFF
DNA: TGCGCCAGCAGCCATGGGACAGGGGGGGCCTTTAGAAGGGAGTTCTTC

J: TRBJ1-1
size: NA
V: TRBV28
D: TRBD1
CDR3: CASSPEDREGAFF
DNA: TGTGCCAGCAGTCCCGAGGACAGGGAGGGAGCTTTCTTT

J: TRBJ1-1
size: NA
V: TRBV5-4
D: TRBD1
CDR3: CASSQLRTGGTSEAFF
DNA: TGTGCCAGCAGCCAGTTACGGACAGGGGGTACTTCTGAAGCTTTCTTT

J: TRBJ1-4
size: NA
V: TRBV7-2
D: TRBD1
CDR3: CASSPRQGSEKLFF
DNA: TGTGCCAGCAGCCCCCGACAGGGCTCCGAAAAACTGTTTTTT

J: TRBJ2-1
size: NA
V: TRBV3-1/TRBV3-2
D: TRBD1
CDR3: CASSQGLDRVSGEQFF
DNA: TGTGCCAGCAGCCAAGGCCTCGACAGGGTTTCGGGTGAGCAGTTCTTC

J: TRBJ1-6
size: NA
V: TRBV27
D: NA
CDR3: CASSGGLGNSPLHF
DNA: TGTGCCAGCAGTGGGGGGTTAGGTAATTCACCCCTCCACTTT

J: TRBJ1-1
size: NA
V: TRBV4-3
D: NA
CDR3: CASSQDADLGANTEAFF
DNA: TGCGCCAGCAGCCAAGACGCAGATCTGGGGGCGAACACTGAAGCTTTCTTT

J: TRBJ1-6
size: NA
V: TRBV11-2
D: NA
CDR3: CASSLNRENSPLHF
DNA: TGTGCCAGCAGCTTAAACAGGGAAAATTCACCCCTCCACTTT

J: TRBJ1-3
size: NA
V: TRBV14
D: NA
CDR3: CASSQPGGPRNTIYF
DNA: TGTGCCAGCAGCCAACCCGGGGGACCCAGAAACACCATATATTTT

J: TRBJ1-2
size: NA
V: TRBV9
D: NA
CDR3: CASSQGTTFYGYTF
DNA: TGTGCCAGCAGCCAAGGGACAACCTTCTATGGCTACACCTTC

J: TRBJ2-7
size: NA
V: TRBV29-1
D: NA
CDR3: CSVATPHSYEQYF
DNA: TGCAGCGTTGCGACTCCTCACTCCTACGAGCAGTACTTC

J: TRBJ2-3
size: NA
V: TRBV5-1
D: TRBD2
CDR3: CASSPQAGSTDTQYF
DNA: TGCGCCAGCAGCCCTCAAGCGGGGAGCACAGATACGCAGTATTTT

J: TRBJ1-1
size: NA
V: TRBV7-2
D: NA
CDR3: CASSRDITEAFF
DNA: TGTGCCAGCAGCAGGGACATAACTGAAGCTTTCTTT

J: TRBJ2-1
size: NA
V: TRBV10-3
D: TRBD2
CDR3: CAITNPGGGLAGDSAYNEQFF
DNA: TGTGCCATCACAAACCCCGGGGGAGGGCTAGCGGGGGACTCAGCCTACAATGAGCAGTTCTTC

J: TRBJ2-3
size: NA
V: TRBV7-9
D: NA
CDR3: CASSPGSVAAGDTQYF
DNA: TGTGCCAGCAGCCCCGGGTCGGTAGCGGCGGGGGATACGCAGTATTTT

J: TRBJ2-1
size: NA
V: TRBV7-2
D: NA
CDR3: CASSLTGRTSRKFF
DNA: TGTGCCAGCAGCTTAACAGGCCGAACATCCCGGAAGTTCTTC

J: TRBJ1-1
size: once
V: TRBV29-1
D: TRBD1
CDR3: CSVELRDRGRGTQGGANTEAFF
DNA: TGCAGCGTTGAACTGCGGGACAGGGGTAGAGGTACCCAAGGGGGAGCGAACACTGAAGCTTTCTTT

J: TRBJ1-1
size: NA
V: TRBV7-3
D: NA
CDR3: CASSLQMNTEAFF
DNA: TGTGCCAGCAGCTTACAGATGAACACTGAAGCTTTCTTT

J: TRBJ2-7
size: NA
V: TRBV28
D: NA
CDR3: CASSSPDIRYEQYF
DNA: TGTGCCAGCAGTTCCCCGGACATACGCTACGAGCAGTACTTC

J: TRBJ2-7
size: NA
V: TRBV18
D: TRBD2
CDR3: CASSPVVAGGPHEQYF
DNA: TGTGCCAGCTCACCTGTAGTAGCGGGGGGGCCCCACGAGCAGTACTTC

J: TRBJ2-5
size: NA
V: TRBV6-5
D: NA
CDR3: CASFYRVGETQYF
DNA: TGTGCCAGCTTTTACAGGGTGGGAGAGACCCAGTACTTC

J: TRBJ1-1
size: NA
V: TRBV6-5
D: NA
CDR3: CASSQLATANEAFF
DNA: TGTGCCAGCAGTCAACTCGCGACAGCCAATGAAGCTTTCTTT

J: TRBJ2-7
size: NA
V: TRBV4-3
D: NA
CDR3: CASSLFRGQDEQYF
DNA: TGCGCCAGCAGCCTGTTCAGGGGCCAGGACGAGCAGTACTTC

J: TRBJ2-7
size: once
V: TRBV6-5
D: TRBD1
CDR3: CASSIQGAEYEQYF
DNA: TGTGCCAGCAGTATACAGGGGGCCGAGTACGAGCAGTACTTC

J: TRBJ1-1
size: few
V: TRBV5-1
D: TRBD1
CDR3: CASSWDRNTEAFF
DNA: TGCGCCAGCAGCTGGGACAGGAACACTGAAGCTTTCTTT

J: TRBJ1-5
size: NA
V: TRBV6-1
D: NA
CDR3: CASSDQDGPNQPQHF
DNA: TGTGCCAGCAGTGATCAGGATGGTCCCAATCAGCCCCAGCATTTT